One sample yielded the 25 T cell receptor beta chains listed below, sequenced in a study of early stage breast cancer tumors. TCRdb keeps only in-frame clones here, not all; method: immunoSEQ multiplex PCR. The sample contains 6,000 or so clones, about 73% of which appear only once. The sample was normal breast tissue next to the tumor. These receptors all stem from a person between 65 and 79 years old with breast cancer.

V is TRBV5-1 and J is TRBJ1-2; 9 bases are shared with TRBD1. This CDR3 contains 14 residues. Germline V lookup: CDR1 SGHRS, CDR2 YFSETQ. The ends lost 4 bases at V and 6 bases at J; junction bases unmatched: 7. The CDR3 sequence: CASSAMGQGNGYTF. CDR3 DNA sequence: TGCGCCAGCAGCGCAATGGGACAGGGAAATGGCTACACCTTC.

J is TRBJ2-7 and V is TRBV6-5; 9 bases match TRBD2. The V gene end was trimmed by 4 bases and the J gene end by 6 bases; junction bases not matched to a gene: 7. Germline loops: CDR1 MNHEY, CDR2 SVGAGI. This CDR3 contains 14 residues. Here the CDR3 DNA reads TGTGCCAGCAGTTCCGGGACTAGCAATCCCGAGCAGTACTTC. Translated: CASSSGTSNPEQYF.

This chain joins TRBV4-3 and TRBJ1-4; D unclear. V lost 1 base and J 2 bases, leaving 14 bases between the germline ends. The CDR3 runs 17 residues. Looked up from germline, CDR1 is LGHNA and CDR2 is YSLEER. The DNA for the CDR3 is TGCGCCAGCAGCCAAGGGCCCAGAGGGAGGACTAATGAAAAACTGTTTTTT. This codes for CASSQGPRGRTNEKLFF.

The V gene is TRBV18, the J gene TRBJ1-2; 10 nucleotides agree with TRBD1. V shed 3 bases and J 4 bases; nucleotides not matched to a gene: 11. Germline V gives CDR1 KGHSH, CDR2 LQKENI. The CDR3 runs to 17 residues. The CDR3 DNA follows: TGTGCCAGCTCACCTCCGGGAGGACAGGGGGGGACCTATGGCTACACCTTC. As protein: CASSPPGGQGGTYGYTF.

In its sample, this clone ranks as hyperexpanded. The rearrangement links TRBV4-1 to TRBJ1-5, with TRBD1 matching 9 bases. This CDR3 has 15 residues. CDR1 and CDR2 from the germline V gene are MGHRA and YSYEKL. V gave up 1 base and J gave up 6 bases; unmatched junction bases: 4. CDR3 sequence: CASSQAGTGPQPQHF. In nucleotides, the CDR3 is TGCGCCAGCAGCCAAGCCGGGACAGGGCCTCAGCCCCAGCATTTT.

The CDR3 region is CASSLEASGGTDTQYF. The CDR3 bases are TGCGCCAGCAGCTTGGAGGCTAGCGGGGGGACAGATACGCAGTATTTT. The chain recombines TRBV5-1 with TRBJ2-3; 11 nucleotides align to TRBD2. V trimming: 0 bases; J trimming: 3 bases; junction bases outside the gene matches: 3. Looked up from germline, CDR1 is SGHRS and CDR2 is YFSETQ. This CDR3 has 16 residues.

The V gene is TRBV5-1, the J gene TRBJ1-3; 7 positions match TRBD1. Germline-derived CDR1 and CDR2 are SGHRS and YFSETQ. The length of the CDR3 is 15 residues. Trimming took 0 bases from V and 0 from J; bases not matched to a gene: 0. The CDR3 reads CASSLGDSSGNTIYF. The CDR3 region has the DNA TGCGCCAGCAGCTTGGGGGACAGCTCTGGAAACACCATATATTTT.

The gene calls are TRBV29-1 and TRBJ2-1; TRBD2 matches at 7 bases. V shed 3 bases and J 3 bases; nucleotides not matched to a gene: 5. The germline V gene encodes CDR1 SQVTM and CDR2 ANQGSEA. The CDR3 extends over 14 amino acids. The CDR3 bases are TGCAGCGTTGATGCTAGCGGTAACTACAATGAGCAGTTCTTC. As protein: CSVDASGNYNEQFF.

The chain recombines TRBV28 with TRBJ2-2; TRBD1 matches 11 bases. The V gene end was trimmed by 6 bases and the J gene end by 5 bases; junction bases not matched to a gene: 8. This CDR3 contains 16 residues. CDR1 MDHEN and CDR2 SYDVKM come from the germline V gene. The CDR3 reads CASRPRGTGGTGELFF. DNA for the CDR3: TGTGCCAGCAGGCCCCGCGGGACAGGGGGAACCGGGGAGCTGTTTTTT.

The rearrangement joins TRBV5-1 to TRBJ1-2, with D possibly TRBD1 on 5 matching bases. The CDR3 is 13 amino acids. V was trimmed by 0 bases and J by 7 bases, leaving 10 bases between them. Germline V lookup: CDR1 SGHRS, CDR2 YFSETQ. In DNA form, the CDR3 reads TGCGCCAGCAGCTTGGGGCAGGGTGGTGGCTACACCTTC. This translates into CASSLGQGGGYTF.

The CDR3: CASSSNYEQYF. The CDR3 DNA sequence: TGTGCCAGCAGCTCAAACTACGAGCAGTACTTC. V and J are TRBV5-5 and TRBJ2-7; D ambiguous. The V and J ends lost 3 bases and 3 bases respectively, with 4 bases between them. CDR1 is SGHKS and CDR2 is YYEKEE in the germline V gene (reference sequence). The CDR3 has 11 amino acids.

This clone occurred a few times. This chain's CDR3 is CASSGQSGSYEQYF. The CDR3, as DNA: TGTGCCAGCAGCGGTCAGAGCGGGTCCTACGAGCAGTACTTC. The chain recombines TRBV9 with TRBJ2-7; the D gene is possibly TRBD2 (6 bases). The CDR3 runs to 14 residues. With 3 bases removed from V and 1 base from J, the gap between germline ends came to 11 bases. CDR1 and CDR2 from the germline V gene are SGDLS and YYNGEE.

This clone occurred once. Its ends do not fully match the called genes, so a read error is possible. The chain recombines TRBV7-7 with TRBJ2-1; perhaps TRBD1 as D (6 bases). The CDR3 is made up of 13 amino acids. CDR1 SSHAT and CDR2 FNYEAQ come from the germline V gene (reference sequence). The CDR3 loop reads CASSLAQGNEQFF. CDR3 coding DNA: TGTGCTAGCAGCTTAGCACAGGGAAATGAGCAGTTCTTC.

This clone was observed a few times. The chain recombines TRBV7-2 with TRBJ2-7; the D gene is possibly TRBD1 (5 bases). V lost 7 bases and J lost 6, with 16 bases in between. The CDR3 has 13 amino acids. Germline assignment: CDR1 SGHTA and CDR2 FQGNSA. CDR3 DNA: TGTGCCAGCACCCTTCCAGGGATAGGCGAGCAGTACTTC. This gives the protein CASTLPGIGEQYF.

V usage is TRBV25-1 and J usage is TRBJ1-1; D gene ambiguous. Germline V gene data show CDR1 as MGHDK and CDR2 as SYGVNS. The germline V and J ends were trimmed by 8 bases and 2 bases, with 15 bases remaining between them. This CDR3 is 14 amino acids long. The CDR3 sequence: CASGRGGLNTEAFF. The CDR3 DNA is TGTGCCAGCGGTAGAGGAGGCTTAAACACTGAAGCTTTCTTT.

This sequence joins TRBV4-2 and TRBJ1-5; D not resolved. This CDR3 spans 15 amino acids. Trimming took off 0 bases at V and 6 bases at J, with 12 bases between the two ends. Germline values: CDR1 LGHNA, CDR2 YNFKEQ. CDR3 nucleotide sequence: TGTGCCAGCAGCCAAGATGGCAGGAGGACTCAGCCCCAGCATTTT. This translates into CASSQDGRRTQPQHF.

This sequence joins TRBV29-1 and TRBJ2-5, with TRBD1 identical over 10 bases. Germline V gives CDR1 SQVTM, CDR2 ANQGSEA. V gave up 4 bases and J gave up 0 bases; unmatched junction bases: 5. This CDR3 region has 15 residues. CDR3 region: CSVADRGLHQETQYF. The CDR3 bases are TGCAGCGTTGCAGACAGGGGGCTACACCAAGAGACCCAGTACTTC.

CDR3 in amino acids: CASSEKGGPGYTF. The DNA for the CDR3 is TGTGCCAGCAGCGAGAAGGGAGGTCCTGGCTACACCTTC. The chain couples TRBV9 to TRBJ1-2; D unclear. Looked up from germline, CDR1 is SGDLS and CDR2 is YYNGEE. The CDR3 runs 13 residues. Trimming stripped 3 bases from V and 7 bases from J, with 13 bases between.

The chain has TRBV10-3 and TRBJ2-6; TRBD1 might be the D (5 bases). Germline lookup yields CDR1 ENHRY and CDR2 SYGVKD. V was clipped by 3 bases and J by 0 bases, with 9 bases between them. The CDR3 is 16 amino acids. In DNA, the CDR3 is TGTGCCATCAGTGATTCTAGGGGCTCTGGGGCCAACGTCCTGACTTTC. Its translation is CAISDSRGSGANVLTF.

This rearrangement joins TRBV6-1 to TRBJ1-1; D unresolved. Looked up from germline, CDR1 is MNHNS and CDR2 is SASEGT. The CDR3 totals 15 residues. The germline V and J ends were trimmed by 0 bases and 1 base, with 9 bases remaining between them. The CDR3 coding sequence is TGTGCCAGCAGTGAAGCCCCAGGTGCGAACACTGAAGCTTTCTTT. It yields the protein CASSEAPGANTEAFF.

J is TRBJ2-1 and V is TRBV5-4, with 8 positions matching TRBD1. Germline values: CDR1 SGHNT, CDR2 YYREEE (reference sequence). The CDR3 runs 15 residues. J gave up 9 bases and V 5 bases, and 13 bases lay outside the gene matches. For the CDR3, the DNA is TGTGCCAGCAGAGGAGGTGGACAGGGTGTGGGTGAGCAGTTCTTC. Protein sequence: CASRGGGQGVGEQFF. The full variable domain, with the rest looked up from reference TRBV5-4 and TRBJ2-1, is ETGVTQSPTHLIKTRGQQVTLRCSSQSGHNTVSWYQQALGQGPQFIFQYYREEENGRGNFPPRFSGLQFPNYSSELNVNALELDDSALYLCASRGGGQGVGEQFFGPGTRLTVL.

The J gene is TRBJ1-2, the V gene TRBV6-5; D gene unclear. Germline V gene sequence: CDR1 MNHEY, CDR2 SVGAGI. Deletions cut 6 bases from V and 7 bases from J, with 15 bases between. The CDR3 sequence is 13 residues long. The CDR3 here is CASSQAPGTGYTF. CDR3 nucleotides: TGTGCCAGCAGCCAAGCTCCAGGAACTGGCTACACCTTC.

The rearrangement uses TRBV7-2 and TRBJ1-1, with 7 bases aligning to TRBD1. V gave up 5 bases and J gave up 10 bases; unmatched junction bases: 10. The germline gives CDR1 SGHTA, CDR2 FQGNSA. The CDR3 has 13 residues. The CDR3 region has the DNA TGTGCCAGCAGCATTACAGGGGCAAGAGGAGCTTTCTTT. Protein sequence: CASSITGARGAFF. Filled out from reference TRBV7-2 and TRBJ1-1, the complete variable domain reads GAGVSQSPSNKVTEKGKDVELRCDPISGHTALYWYRQSLGQGLEFLIYFQGNSAPDKSGLPSDRFSAERTGGSVSTLTIQRTQQEDSAVYLCASSITGARGAFFGQGTRLTVV.

V is TRBV6-1 and J is TRBJ2-7; a possible D gene is TRBD1 (6 bases). The CDR3 loop spans 15 amino acids. V was pared by 2 bases and J by 1 base, with 12 bases between. In germline, CDR1 is MNHNS, CDR2 SASEGT. DNA for the CDR3: TGTGCCAGCAGTGAATGGCAGGGGAGTTCCTACGAGCAGTACTTC. Amino acids: CASSEWQGSSYEQYF.

By share, this clone counts as large (0.1 to 1%). The chain is built from TRBV10-2 and TRBJ1-6; 9 nucleotides line up with TRBD1. Per the germline V gene, CDR1 is WSHSY and CDR2 is SAAADI. CDR3 length equals 14 residues. The J segment lost 7 bases and the V segment lost 4 bases, leaving 2 bases of the junction unmatched. Here the CDR3 reads CASSAGTGNSPLHF. For the CDR3, the DNA is TGCGCCAGCAGTGCCGGGACAGGGAATTCACCCCTCCACTTT.